These T cell receptor beta chains were read from a single sample in a study of blood T cell repertoires in COVID-19. Sequenced by immunoSEQ multiplex PCR; TCRdb stores in-frame clones only, minus some. There are some 140,000 clones in the sample; about four fifths occur only once, and approximately 9.1% lies in the top ten. Sample: peripheral blood. The receptors originated from an older woman with active or convalescent COVID-19. Both conserved end residues are part of each CDR3. Size values are once, few and many counts, or a class for expanded clones, and some rows have none.

V gene	clone size	CDR3 protein
TRBV7-8	-	CASSLAPVLSGNTIYF
TRBV5-1	-	CASSLEASGSTYEQYF
TRBV15	-	CATSRLLGDNEQFF
TRBV5-4	-	CASSIKTGTGMNNTF
TRBV28	-	CASTSRTGGDQPQHF
TRBV6-2/TRBV6-3	-	CASTPPRGLLHF
TRBV5-5	once	CASSLVLMVAAYGYTF
TRBV28	few	CASSSGRQAFLEKLFF
TRBV19	-	CASRSPGANYGYTF
TRBV12-3/TRBV12-4	-	CASSYQYEAFF
TRBV19	-	CASSIGGLAEDTQYF
TRBV3-1/TRBV3-2	-	CASSHGQPIYGYTF
TRBV7-3	-	CASSLGTSGGLSDTQYF
TRBV19	-	CASSRLPGDLYEQYF
TRBV7-9	-	CASSLAHGGVQYF
TRBV9	-	CASSGPTGDTQYF
TRBV3-1/TRBV3-2	-	CASSQGRLSPLHF
TRBV10-2	-	CASSGEREGKGNEQFF
TRBV10-3	-	CAISAYGGDAFF
TRBV18	-	CASSPEYTEAFF
TRBV29-1	once	CSVESNAGFAFF
TRBV5-1	-	CASSKAGTGGGYTF
TRBV28	-	CASSRGVLNYGYTF
TRBV19	few	CASGGQSKGPQHF
TRBV3-1/TRBV3-2	-	CASSHSRDRGAEAFF
TRBV10-1	-	CASGTADKREGQTQYF
TRBV11-2	-	CASSLERRGGYNEQFF
TRBV5-1	-	CASSLAQTLYNEQFF
TRBV9	-	CASSDYRGSLGYTF
TRBV19	-	CASSIQGPNTEAFF
TRBV5-4	-	CASSRREGTDTQYF
TRBV28	once	CASSLSGVETQYF
TRBV28	few	CASSSPGFPFRAFF
TRBV7-9	-	CASSLMGAGNEQFF
TRBV10-3	-	CAIYGGTNTEAFF
TRBV5-1	-	CASSEGGWNQPQHF
TRBV28	-	CASTSPTGMGEAFF
TRBV5-4	once	CASSFRGGGYEQYF
TRBV2	few	CASSLTDTMNTEAFF
TRBV9	-	CASSPLARDTEAFF
TRBV7-2	-	CASSLDYRGENEQFF
TRBV6-2/TRBV6-3	-	CASSLPTGGYPGELFF
TRBV27	once	CASSLGTGTANTEAFF
TRBV7-2	-	CASSPRTGWPDTQYF
TRBV5-1	-	CASSSQTDTEAFF
TRBV27	few	CASSLGGRRNEQFF
TRBV11-2	-	CASSSLSGEGGDTQYF
TRBV9	-	CASSGQGGSYNEQFF
TRBV18	once	CASSETGTGGPGYTF
TRBV19	-	CASSTQGGGELFF